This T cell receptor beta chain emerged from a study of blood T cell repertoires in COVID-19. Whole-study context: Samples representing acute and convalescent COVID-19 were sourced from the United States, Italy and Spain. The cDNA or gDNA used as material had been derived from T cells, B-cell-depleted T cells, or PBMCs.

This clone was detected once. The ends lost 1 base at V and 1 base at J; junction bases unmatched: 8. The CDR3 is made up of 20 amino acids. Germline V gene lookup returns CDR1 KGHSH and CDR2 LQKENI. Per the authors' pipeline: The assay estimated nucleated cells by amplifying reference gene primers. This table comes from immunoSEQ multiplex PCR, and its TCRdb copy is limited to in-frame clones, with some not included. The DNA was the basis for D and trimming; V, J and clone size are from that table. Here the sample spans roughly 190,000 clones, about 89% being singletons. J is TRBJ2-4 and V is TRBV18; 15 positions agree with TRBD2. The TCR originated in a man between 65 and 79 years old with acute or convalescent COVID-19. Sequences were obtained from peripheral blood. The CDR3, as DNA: TGTGCCAGCTCACCACGCGGGACTAGCGGGGGGAAGGGTGCCAAAAACATTCAGTACTTC. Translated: CASSPRGTSGGKGAKNIQYF.